This T cell receptor beta chain was sequenced for a study of CD8+ T cells in alopecia areata. Extracted from the samples, RNA was reverse transcribed into cDNA to serve as the sequencing template. Using immunoSEQ multiplex PCR, the repertoire was profiled, and TCRdb retains in-frame clones only, with some absent. The sample contains 270,000 or so clones, none of them singletons. Researchers sorted pooled cutaneous lymph node cells on the basis of CD4, CD8alpha, NKG2D, NKG2ACE and other markers. This clone has a handful of counts. Its target is unknown. Gene names are the mouse ones. With the read ending 4 residues before the CDR3 end, the germline J gene is used to fill in that end. Study results and caveats: Resident alphabeta T cells of normal skin are also sequenced in scalp samples.

The CDR3 has 14 amino acids. Germline loops: CDR1 NSHNY, CDR2 SYGAGN. With 5 bases removed from V and 0 bases from J, the gap between germline ends came to 10 bases. This TCR came from a C3H/HeJ mouse with alopecia areata. The strain's MHC haplotype is H2-k. The chain uses TRBV13-1 and TRBJ2-5; weak D call: TRBD1 (6 bases). Specimen: CD4+ T cells sorted from a lymph node. The CDR3 bases that were read are TGTGCCAGCAGCAACAGGGTTAACCAAGAC. Amino acids: CASSNRVNQD. From start to end, the CDR3 is CASSNRVNQDTQYF.